This TCR beta chain was recovered during a study of human T cells and chemical hapten exposure (dated by TCRdb to the early 2020s). Broadly, across the study: For sensitization, 2% DPC in acetone was applied to a 2 cm by 2 cm area of upper inner arm skin. Blood for TCR sequencing was provided by twenty-nine alopecia patients at one to four time points (pre-sensitization, 2, 6 and 24 weeks). In alopecia patients, the study followed how the peripheral blood TCR repertoire changed in vivo over primary and secondary sensitization to diphenylcyclopropenone (DPC), a hapten. Patch testing was done on the upper back using Finn chambers containing 0.01% DPC, and results were scored after 6 days according to International Contact Dermatitis Research Group standards. Alopecia areata with under or over 50% scalp involvement, alopecia totalis and alopecia universalis were represented in the patient cohort, which was mostly female. Libraries were combined into a pool for sequencing, and differences in TCR yield between samples came mainly from small differences in library volumes within the pool. Throughout the study period of roughly five months, patients also received therapeutic DPC doses to the scalp every week. Blood samples were taken from patients before sensitization (week 0) and at 2, 6 and about 24 weeks after DPC sensitization.

V is cut back by 2 bases and J by 5 bases, with 7 bases in the junction unmatched. Taken from the germline V gene, the CDR1 and CDR2 loops are KGHSH and LQKENI. Spanning cysteine to phenylalanine, the CDR3 consists of 15 amino acids. Only the CDR3 portion is preserved as DNA: 45 bases, with reading frame beginning at the first base. Library construction relied on RACE. Sequenced using a NextSeq 500. Library preparation attached unique molecular identifiers to individual cDNA molecules for quantitative, reproducible TCR counting. From each blood RNA sample, both TCR alpha and TCR beta chains were sequenced. The original methods were these. A median of around 100,000 TCRs per sample was observed, with a range of 23,224 to 690,600. The Decombinator software suite was used to annotate the V, J and CDR3 of the TCR reads. For PS versus PT1 abundance plots, all samples were subsampled to the same number of TCRs (28,000). Expanded TCRs were defined as absent before sensitization and observed at least eight times at the 2-week time point. TCRdb trimmed public reads at Q25 via fastp, called clones via MiXCR and kept in-frame beta chains. Identical CDR3 protein sequences are pooled into one entry, listed with their most common genes and DNA. Clone size and V and J calls follow TCRdb, not the original study. The sample table shows 300,000 to 450,000 distinct CDR3 sequences, and around 4.8% are seen once. Approximately 2.5% of the sample goes to the ten largest clones.

The time point label for this specimen denotes: patch test 1, 2 weeks after DPC sensitization. The label giving this sample's treatment or condition can be read as: therapeutic diphenylcyclopropenone sensitization with weekly scalp DPC. At each patch-test visit, blood was drawn before the patch test was applied. Patients were eligible if aged 18 to 70, diagnosed with alopecia and judged suitable for DPC therapy, and pregnant patients were excluded. Total RNA was extracted from unfractionated whole blood collected in Tempus Blood RNA tubes. Overall study outcomes, separate from this receptor: DPC sensitization did not change the number of TCRs with a frequency above 1 in 1000, and there was no evidence of changes in global repertoire structure. Because all patients had alopecia, a presumed autoimmune disease, the immune response of the patients might differ from that of healthy individuals. Expanded TCRs formed significantly more large CDR3 similarity clusters than pre-sensitization or healthy control sets, consistent with antigen-driven responses. Repeated subsampling changed both the strength of the expansion versus patch-test correlation and the threshold at which the correlation became significant. Patch test score correlated positively with the number of PT1 expanded TCRs, reaching significance at thresholds 8, 16 and 32 but not at 4.

Comments on this clonotype: Its antigen is currently not known. Base qualities were left out, and no much larger clone turns up one base away.

The sequence is built from TRBV18 and TRBJ1-1, and 8 junction bases match TRBD1. This receptor was obtained from a woman between 45 and 60 years old with alopecia areata. Some clones in this sample may be carry-over from other donors' samples. Sample: whole blood, taken in connection with sensitization to the hapten diphenylcyclopropenone (DPC). The bases are TGTGCCAGCTCACCAGGACAGGGAAGGTGGACTGAAGCTTTCTTT. Its amino acids are CASSPGQGRWTEAFF.